These 28 T cell receptor beta chains were all obtained from the same sample, sequenced in a study of blood T cell repertoires in COVID-19. The assay was immunoSEQ multiplex PCR, and TCRdb's table has in-frame clones only and misses some. The table lists 110,000 to 150,000 clones, about 82% of them singletons, with just under 3% in the top ten. Sequencing was performed on peripheral blood. The source of these receptors is a man aged 45-65 years with acute or convalescent COVID-19.

The chain joins TRBV6-5 to TRBJ1-2; TRBD1 agrees at 7 bases. This CDR3 contains 13 residues. Looked up from germline, CDR1 is MNHEY and CDR2 is SVGAGI. V lost 6 bases to trimming and J lost 6 bases; unmatched junction nucleotides: 7. The CDR3: CASRRQGGDGYTF. The CDR3, as DNA: TGTGCCAGCAGGCGACAGGGTGGGGATGGCTACACCTTC.

The chain uses TRBV5-5 and TRBJ1-1, with D possibly TRBD1 on 6 matching bases. The germline V gene encodes CDR1 SGHKS and CDR2 YYEKEE (reference sequence). V lost 0 bases, J lost 1 base, and 10 bases lay in between. This CDR3 region has 15 residues. In nucleotides, the CDR3 is TGTGCCAGCAGCTTGGTGGGGGCCCGGAACACTGAAGCTTTCTTT. It codes for CASSLVGARNTEAFF.

The chain links TRBV28 to TRBJ1-1; D is possibly TRBD1 (6 bases). CDR3 length: 15 amino acids. V lost 5 bases, J lost 0 bases, and 13 bases lay in between. The germline V gene has CDR1 MDHEN and CDR2 SYDVKM. This CDR3 is CASSPRTVMNTEAFF. The CDR3 coding sequence is TGTGCCAGCAGTCCCCGGACAGTGATGAACACTGAAGCTTTCTTT.

The gene calls are TRBV19 and TRBJ1-5; D may be TRBD1 (5 bases). CDR3 length equals 14 residues. CDR1 is LNHDA, CDR2 SQIVND, per germline (reference sequence). Trimming removed 5 bases from V and 1 base from J, with 9 bases in between. CDR3 nucleotides: TGTGCCAGTAGTTTCGGGGGGAGCAATCAGCCCCAGCATTTT. It codes for CASSFGGSNQPQHF.

This clone has just one count. In nucleotides, the CDR3 is TGTGCCATCAGTGAGAACTGGCGGGAGGGCGGTGAGCAGTTCTTC. Its protein product is CAISENWREGGEQFF. This chain uses TRBV10-3 with TRBJ2-1; 9 bases fit TRBD2. V trimming: 2 bases; J trimming: 9 bases; junction bases outside the gene matches: 8. This CDR3 is built from 15 residues. Per germline, CDR1 ENHRY and CDR2 SYGVKD.

The rearrangement joins TRBV11-2 to TRBJ2-7; TRBD2 aligns across 10 bases. The ends lost 5 bases at V and 2 bases at J; junction bases unmatched: 6. The CDR3 is 15 amino acids. CDR1 is SGHAT and CDR2 is FQNNGV in the germline V gene. CDR3 bases: TGTGCCAGCAGCCGCCTAGCGGGAGTCACCTACGAGCAGTACTTC. Amino acids: CASSRLAGVTYEQYF.

This clone was picked up one time. The CDR3 loop reads CASSEGQGDQPQHF. The CDR3 bases are TGCGCCAGCAGCGAGGGACAGGGAGATCAGCCCCAGCATTTT. This chain links TRBV4-1 with TRBJ1-5, with 9 bases matching TRBD1. The germline CDR1 and CDR2 sequences are MGHRA and YSYEKL. Germline trimming cut 5 bases from V and 5 bases from J; bases unmatched to any gene: 4. The CDR3 length is 14 residues.

This clone was seen just once. J is TRBJ2-3 and V is TRBV6-5; D is perhaps TRBD1 (6 bases). The V gene lost 8 bases and the J gene lost 3 bases, with 18 bases spanning the gap. This CDR3 contains 15 residues. The germline CDR1 and CDR2 sequences are MNHEY and SVGAGI. The CDR3 DNA reads TGTGCCAGCCTAGGAACAGGGAGTTGGACAGATACGCAGTATTTT. It codes for CASLGTGSWTDTQYF.

The chain carries TRBV10-3 and TRBJ1-1; 11 nucleotides agree with TRBD1. CDR1 is ENHRY, CDR2 SYGVKD, per germline. The CDR3 extends over 13 amino acids. The trim removed 9 bases at V and 4 bases at J, leaving 4 bases unmatched. The CDR3 DNA sequence: TGTGCCATAGGACAGGGGGCTTCCACTGAAGCTTTCTTT. It yields the protein CAIGQGASTEAFF.

The chain links TRBV9 to TRBJ1-2; 8 nucleotides match TRBD1. The junction had 2 bases not matched to a gene; V was cut back by 5 bases and J by 5 bases. The germline gives CDR1 SGDLS, CDR2 YYNGEE. The CDR3 has 12 residues. Written as DNA, the CDR3 is TGTGCCAGCAGGAGACAGGGGTATGGCTACACCTTC. It translates to CASRRQGYGYTF. The whole variable domain, remainder taken from reference TRBV9 and TRBJ1-2, is DSGVTQTPKHLITATGQRVTLRCSPRSGDLSVYWYQQSLDQGLQFLIQYYNGEERAKGNILERFSAQQFPDLHSELNLSSLELGDSALYFCASRRQGYGYTFGSGTRLTVV.

The J gene is TRBJ1-5, the V gene TRBV21-1; TRBD1 was called by the table and not checked on the DNA. TRBV21-1 is a pseudogene segment. The CDR3 has 16 amino acids. In DNA form, the CDR3 reads TGTGCCAGCAGCAAACCCCGCCAGGCACCAGGGCAGCCCCAGCATTTT. Translating gives CASSKPRQAPGQPQHF.

This clone was counted only a few times. This chain connects TRBV28 to TRBJ1-5; 9 bases match TRBD1. The CDR3 is 14 residues long. Germline V lookup: CDR1 MDHEN, CDR2 SYDVKM. Germline trimming cut 7 bases from V and 7 bases from J; bases unmatched to any gene: 8. CDR3 protein: CASTTGTGRQPQHF. CDR3 DNA sequence: TGTGCCAGCACCACCGGGACAGGGAGACAGCCCCAGCATTTT. The whole variable domain, filled in from reference TRBV28 and TRBJ1-5, reads DVKVTQSSRYLVKRTGEKVFLECVQDMDHENMFWYRQDPGLGLRLIYFSYDVKMKEKGDIPEGYSVSREKKERFSLILESASTNQTSMYLCASTTGTGRQPQHFGDGTRLSIL.

This CDR3 is CASSIDPESYEQYF. The CDR3 DNA follows: TGTGCCAGTAGTATCGACCCGGAGTCCTACGAGCAGTACTTC. V is TRBV19 and J is TRBJ2-7; D is unresolved. CDR3 length equals 14 residues. The germline V and J ends were trimmed by 3 bases and 1 base, with 10 bases remaining between them. CDR1 is LNHDA, CDR2 SQIVND, per germline (reference sequence).

The chain combines TRBV28 with TRBJ1-5; D may be TRBD1 (6 bases). Trimming took 6 bases from V and 1 from J, leaving 16 bases between them. Per germline, CDR1 MDHEN and CDR2 SYDVKM. The CDR3 has 16 amino acids. The CDR3 loop is CASSPNPTGSNQPQHF. DNA for the CDR3: TGTGCCAGCAGCCCAAACCCCACAGGGAGCAATCAGCCCCAGCATTTT. The full variable domain, rest sourced from reference TRBV28 and TRBJ1-5, is DVKVTQSSRYLVKRTGEKVFLECVQDMDHENMFWYRQDPGLGLRLIYFSYDVKMKEKGDIPEGYSVSREKKERFSLILESASTNQTSMYLCASSPNPTGSNQPQHFGDGTRLSIL.

The genes are TRBV5-4 and TRBJ2-7; TRBD1 agrees at 8 bases. V gave up 4 bases and J gave up 7 bases; unmatched junction bases: 10. The germline V gene encodes CDR1 SGHNT and CDR2 YYREEE (reference sequence). There are 14 residues in the CDR3. This CDR3 reads CASSPGTGFIEQYF. The CDR3 region has the DNA TGTGCCAGCAGCCCCGGGACAGGTTTTATTGAGCAGTACTTC.

The genes are TRBV11-2 and TRBJ2-3; D might be TRBD1 (6 bases). Trimming shortened V by 6 bases and J by 4 bases, and 14 bases separated the two germline ends. CDR1 is SGHAT, CDR2 FQNNGV, per germline. This CDR3 region has 14 residues. CDR3 DNA: TGTGCCAGCAGGCTACAGGGATTGGCAGATACGCAGTATTTT. It is translated as CASRLQGLADTQYF.

The rearrangement links TRBV10-3 to TRBJ2-3; 9 bases are shared with TRBD1. Germline V gene sequence: CDR1 ENHRY, CDR2 SYGVKD. Trimming cost V 3 bases and J 3 bases; bases outside gene matches: 4. The CDR3 is made up of 15 amino acids. The chain's CDR3 is CAISDGGTGTDTQYF. CDR3 nucleotides: TGTGCCATCAGTGATGGGGGGACAGGGACAGATACGCAGTATTTT.

V is TRBV15 and J is TRBJ1-2; D may be TRBD1 (5 bases). V lost 2 bases, J lost 7 bases, and 23 bases lay in between. The CDR3 spans 17 residues. The germline CDR1 and CDR2 sequences are LNHNV and YYDKDF (reference sequence). In DNA form, the CDR3 reads TGTGCCACCAGCAGAAACTACAACCCGACGGGGGAAGGTGGCTACACCTTC. It codes for CATSRNYNPTGEGGYTF.

The J gene is TRBJ1-1, the V gene TRBV29-1, with TRBD1 matching 9 bases. CDR1 is SQVTM and CDR2 is ANQGSEA in the germline V gene. This CDR3 has 13 residues. J gave up 1 base and V 6 bases, and 3 bases lay outside the gene matches. This CDR3 is CSVGTGRNTEAFF. The CDR3 region has the DNA TGCAGCGTGGGGACAGGGCGGAACACTGAAGCTTTCTTT.

The table lists this clone with a count of one. The chain is built from TRBV6-9 and TRBJ2-4, with 10 bases aligning to TRBD2. The germline CDR1 and CDR2 sequences are MNHGY and SVAAGI. With 8 bases clipped from V and 0 bases from J, the junction kept 7 bases outside the gene matches. This CDR3 has 16 residues. The CDR3 coding sequence is TGTGCCAGCGATAGCGGGAGGTCCCAAGCCAAAAACATTCAGTACTTC. It is translated as CASDSGRSQAKNIQYF.

The chain combines TRBV7-8 with TRBJ1-1; 7 bases are a match to TRBD1. The CDR3 length is 13 residues. The V segment lost 5 bases and the J segment 4 bases; nucleotides outside the gene matches: 4. Germline lookup yields CDR1 SGHVS and CDR2 FQNEAQ. As DNA, the CDR3 is TGTGCCAGCAGCCGCACAGGGGTCACTGAAGCTTTCTTT. It yields the protein CASSRTGVTEAFF. Using reference TRBV7-8 and TRBJ1-1 for the parts outside the CDR3, the full variable domain is GAGVSQSPRYKVAKRGQDVALRCDPISGHVSLFWYQQALGQGPEFLTYFQNEAQLDKSGLPSDRFFAERPEGSVSTLKIQRTQQEDSAVYLCASSRTGVTEAFFGQGTRLTVV.

The V and J genes are TRBV6-5 and TRBJ1-1; D gene unclear. With 6 bases removed from V and 0 bases from J, the gap between germline ends came to 8 bases. In germline, CDR1 is MNHEY, CDR2 SVGAGI. The length of the CDR3 is 13 residues. CDR3 in amino acids: CASRTKVNTEAFF. The CDR3 region has the DNA TGTGCCAGCAGGACAAAGGTGAACACTGAAGCTTTCTTT.

V is TRBV3-1 (or the pseudogene TRBV3-2) and J is TRBJ2-2, with D possibly being TRBD1 (5 bases). Germline V gene data show CDR1 as LGHDT and CDR2 as YNNKEL (reference sequence). The V end was cut by 5 bases, the J end by 4 bases, with 11 bases between. CDR3 length: 14 amino acids. The CDR3, as DNA: TGTGCCAGCAGCGGCCGACAGTTCACCGGGGAGCTGTTTTTT. It is translated as CASSGRQFTGELFF.

A few counts support this clone. The gene calls are TRBV11-1 and TRBJ1-1; D uncertain. Per the germline V gene, CDR1 is SGHAT and CDR2 is FQDESV (reference sequence). This CDR3 has 14 amino acids. V lost 1 base, J lost 4 bases, and 10 bases lay in between. The CDR3 protein is CASSLGGLGTEAFF. CDR3 nucleotide sequence: TGTGCCAGCAGCTTAGGAGGCCTGGGCACTGAAGCTTTCTTT. Complete variable domain (other parts from reference TRBV11-1 and TRBJ1-1): EAEVAQSPRYKITEKSQAVAFWCDPISGHATLYWYRQILGQGPELLVQFQDESVVDDSQLPKDRFSAERLKGVDSTLKIQPAELGDSAMYLCASSLGGLGTEAFFGQGTRLTVV.

This clone was counted once. The junction differs from germline at one of its ends, possibly a read error. This chain uses TRBV28 with TRBJ2-4; D might be TRBD2 (5 bases). CDR1 is MDHEN, CDR2 SYDVKM, per germline. This CDR3 contains 14 residues. The CDR3 sequence: CASSLAAGWVQVDF. In DNA form, the CDR3 reads TGTGCCAGCAGTTTAGCGGCGGGCTGGGTTCAGGTCGACTTC.

J is TRBJ1-2 and V is TRBV11-3; D uncertain. The germline CDR1 and CDR2 sequences are SGHNT and YENEEA. This CDR3 contains 14 residues. Trimming removed 2 bases from V and 0 bases from J, with 7 bases in between. Here the CDR3 reads CASSLSAANYGYTF. CDR3 in DNA: TGTGCCAGCAGCTTAAGTGCGGCTAACTATGGCTACACCTTC.

The gene calls are TRBV6-5 and TRBJ1-3; TRBD1 is a possible D gene (6 bases). With 5 bases removed from V and 2 bases from J, the gap between germline ends came to 10 bases. The germline V gene has CDR1 MNHEY and CDR2 SVGAGI. The CDR3 runs to 14 residues. In DNA, the CDR3 is TGTGCCAGCAGTCGCCCAGGGGCTGGAAACACCATATATTTT. Translating it yields CASSRPGAGNTIYF.

The chain employs TRBV6-5 and TRBJ2-3; TRBD2 aligns across 10 bases. The CDR3 is 15 amino acids. V was clipped by 2 bases and J by 4 bases; unmatched bases: 3. The germline V gene has CDR1 MNHEY and CDR2 SVGAGI. In DNA form, the CDR3 reads TGTGCCAGCAGTTACACCCTAGCGGGGGCAGATACGCAGTATTTT. Translation: CASSYTLAGADTQYF.